The 24 T cell receptor beta chains given below trace back to one sample, sequenced in a study of T cells in Graves' hyperthyroidism and ophthalmopathy. TCR beta CDR3 regions were amplified from RNA transcripts. The study used the HTBI primer set for a first-round RT-PCR of the TCR CDR3. TCRdb passed the multiplex PCR reads through MiXCR, listing each CDR3 protein once. Found here are about 300,000 distinct CDR3 sequences, 25% of them singletons; the top ten hold about 30%. Material: blood. The source of these receptors is a man in his forties or fifties with Graves' hyperthyroidism that later progressed to Graves' ophthalmopathy.

This clonotype was detected once. The chain joins TRBV6-5 to TRBJ1-1; TRBD1 is a possible D gene (6 bases). V shed 0 bases and J shed 9 bases, with 11 bases lying between them. The CDR3 is made up of 13 amino acids. Germline values: CDR1 MNHEY, CDR2 SVGAGI. CDR3 in amino acids: CASSYSGQPKAFF. In DNA, the CDR3 is TGTGCCAGCAGTTACTCAGGACAGCCTAAAGCTTTCTTT.

Many counts were recorded for this clonotype. The chain links TRBV5-6 to TRBJ2-7; unclear D gene. The V gene lost 0 bases and the J gene lost 4 bases, with 11 bases spanning the gap. There are 14 residues in the CDR3. Germline CDR1 reads SGHDT; CDR2 reads YYEEEE. CDR3 region: CASSLDGSLYEQYF. The CDR3 region has the DNA TGTGCCAGCAGCTTGGATGGTAGCTTGTACGAGCAGTACTTC.

The chain couples TRBV5-1 to TRBJ2-2; possible D gene TRBD2, 6 bases. The CDR3 has 15 amino acids. V was clipped by 4 bases and J by 3 bases, with 13 bases between them. Germline loops: CDR1 SGHRS, CDR2 YFSETQ. CDR3 nucleotides: TGCGCCAGCAGCGTCTATCCGGGGGACACCGGGGAGCTGTTTTTT. Translating gives CASSVYPGDTGELFF.

V usage is TRBV2 and J usage is TRBJ1-5; unclear D gene. Germline CDR1 SNHLY, CDR2 FYNNEI. Trimming stripped 3 bases from V and 6 bases from J, with 12 bases between. The CDR3 is 14 amino acids. The CDR3 sequence is CASSELVSSQPQHF. CDR3 coding DNA: TGTGCCAGCAGTGAGTTGGTGAGTAGTCAGCCCCAGCATTTT. The variable domain in full, completed from reference TRBV2 and TRBJ1-5, reads EPEVTQTPSHQVTQMGQEVILRCVPISNHLYFYWYRQILGQKVEFLVSFYNNEISEKSEIFDDQFSVERPDGSNFTLKIRSTKLEDSAMYFCASSELVSSQPQHFGDGTRLSIL.

The chain recombines TRBV25-1 with TRBJ2-2; D unresolved. CDR1 and CDR2 (germline): MGHDK, SYGVNS. Trimming cost V 5 bases and J 7 bases, with 8 bases left between them. This CDR3 is 12 amino acids long. CDR3 DNA: TGTGCCAGCAGTCGGGCCCACGGGGAGCTGTTTTTT. It encodes CASSRAHGELFF.

The chain employs TRBV28 and TRBJ1-1; no firm D call. Germline V gives CDR1 MDHEN, CDR2 SYDVKM. The CDR3 has 14 residues. Trimming took 3 bases from V and 1 from J, leaving 9 bases between them. The CDR3 is CASSLWQWNTEAFF. The CDR3, as DNA: TGTGCCAGCAGTTTGTGGCAGTGGAACACTGAAGCTTTCTTT.

This clonotype showed up many times. V is TRBV28 and J is TRBJ1-1, with D hard to call. V gave up 6 bases and J gave up 7 bases, with 12 bases separating them. Germline values: CDR1 MDHEN, CDR2 SYDVKM. This CDR3 is 12 amino acids long. The CDR3 spells CASSTGVDEAFF. CDR3 coding DNA: TGTGCCAGCAGCACCGGGGTGGATGAAGCTTTCTTT.

The CDR3 DNA reads as TGTGCCATCAGGAACCCGGGACAGGGCATCCACGAGCAGTACTTC. Protein sequence: CAIRNPGQGIHEQYF. This rearrangement joins TRBV10-3 to TRBJ2-7; 9 bases are shared with TRBD1. Germline-derived CDR1 and CDR2 are ENHRY and SYGVKD. V lost 6 bases and J lost 5; bases outside the gene matches: 11. CDR3 size: 15 residues.

The rearrangement joins TRBV12-3 or TRBV12-4 to TRBJ1-5, with a possible D match to TRBD1 (5 bases). V was cut by 3 bases and J by 5 bases, with 14 bases left in between. This CDR3 comprises 15 residues. The CDR3 is CASSFGTPGDQPQHF. CDR3 in DNA: TGTGCCAGCAGTTTCGGGACCCCGGGGGATCAGCCCCAGCATTTT.

This clonotype was detected only once. The chain uses TRBV20-1 and TRBJ2-6; D unresolved. The CDR3 consists of 12 residues. Trimming left V 1 base short and J 2 bases short, with 0 bases between. CDR1 is DFQATT and CDR2 is SNEGSKA in the germline V gene (reference sequence). The CDR3 DNA reads as TGCAGTGCTAGAGCTGGGGCCAACGTCCTGACTTTC. The encoded protein is CSARAGANVLTF.

The chain is built from TRBV11-2 and TRBJ2-7, with 9 bases that match TRBD1. Trimming at V came to 2 bases and at J to 2 bases, leaving 4 bases not matched to a gene. CDR3 length: 15 residues. The germline gives CDR1 SGHAT, CDR2 FQNNGV. CDR3 DNA: TGTGCCAGCAGCTTAACGACAGGGGGTCCCTACGAGCAGTACTTC. Translated, it gives CASSLTTGGPYEQYF.

There are many counts of this clonotype. The chain employs TRBV5-1 and TRBJ1-2, with a tentative D call TRBD1 (5 bases). V lost 4 bases and J 6 bases, leaving 16 bases between the germline ends. The CDR3 length is 14 residues. Germline loops: CDR1 SGHRS, CDR2 YFSETQ. The CDR3 region is CASSLGVWSDGYTF. The DNA of the CDR3 is TGCGCCAGCAGCCTGGGGGTATGGAGCGATGGCTACACCTTC.

This clonotype has ten or more counts. The chain joins TRBV27 to TRBJ2-7, with D possibly matching TRBD1 (6 bases). The germline V gene encodes CDR1 MNHEY and CDR2 SMNVEV (reference sequence). The CDR3 is 14 amino acids. The germline V and J ends were trimmed by 2 bases and 2 bases, with 10 bases remaining between them. CDR3 protein: CASSLGGVTYEQYF. In nucleotides, the CDR3 is TGTGCCAGCAGTTTAGGGGGCGTTACCTACGAGCAGTACTTC.

The V gene is TRBV11-2, the J gene TRBJ2-7; D is perhaps TRBD1 (6 bases). The ends were cut back, 4 bases at V and 11 bases at J, with 15 bases in the middle. The CDR3 is made up of 12 amino acids. Looked up from germline, CDR1 is SGHAT and CDR2 is FQNNGV. The chain's CDR3 is CASSSTTGRKYF. In DNA, the CDR3 is TGTGCCAGCAGCTCGACGACAGGTCGCAAGTACTTC. Looking up the rest from reference TRBV11-2 and TRBJ2-7 gives the full variable domain: EAGVAQSPRYKIIEKRQSVAFWCNPISGHATLYWYQQILGQGPKLLIQFQNNGVVDDSQLPKDRFSAERLKGVDSTLKIQPAKLEDSAVYLCASSSTTGRKYFGPGTRLTVT.

This clonotype occurred many times. J is TRBJ1-5 and V is TRBV12-3 or TRBV12-4; D unclear. The CDR3 spans 13 residues. V dropped 7 bases and J dropped 0 bases, with 7 bases sitting between them. CDR3 in amino acids: CASTGYSNQPQHF. The DNA of the CDR3 is TGTGCCAGCACCGGGTATAGCAATCAGCCCCAGCATTTT.

The J gene is TRBJ2-7, the V gene TRBV6-1, with 7 bases matching TRBD1. CDR1 is MNHNS and CDR2 is SASEGT in the germline V gene. V lost 1 base and J lost 6; bases outside the gene matches: 9. This CDR3 contains 15 residues. The DNA for the CDR3 is TGTGCCAGCAGTGAAGAAGGGGCGAGGGGGCGCGAGCAGTACTTC. The encoded protein is CASSEEGARGREQYF.

This clonotype was seen repeatedly, ten times or more. The V and J genes are TRBV5-1 and TRBJ1-2; D may be TRBD1 (5 bases). Trimming pared 3 bases from V and 1 base from J, leaving 13 bases between. This CDR3 is built from 15 residues. Per germline, CDR1 SGHRS and CDR2 YFSETQ. The CDR3 DNA is TGCGCCAGCAGCTCCCTCAGGGAGGGTAACTATGGCTACACCTTC. This sequence encodes CASSSLREGNYGYTF.

The V gene is TRBV27, the J gene TRBJ2-7; D is unresolved. The CDR3 length is 16 residues. Trimming cost V 0 bases and J 0 bases, with 12 bases left between them. CDR1 is MNHEY, CDR2 SMNVEV, per germline (reference sequence). The CDR3 loop is CASSLSIAASSYEQYF. CDR3 bases: TGTGCCAGCAGTTTATCGATCGCAGCTAGCTCCTACGAGCAGTACTTC.

This clonotype was observed at least ten times. V is TRBV12-3 or TRBV12-4 and J is TRBJ2-7; 7 nucleotides match TRBD2. With V trimmed by 8 bases and J by 5 bases, 9 bases remained unmatched. The CDR3 is made up of 13 amino acids. In DNA form, the CDR3 reads TGTGCCAGCGCCCCGGGCGGGAGCAACGAGCAGTACTTC. Translation gives CASAPGGSNEQYF.

There are a few counts of this clonotype. The chain recombines TRBV4-1 with TRBJ1-1; D not certain. Germline loops: CDR1 MGHRA, CDR2 YSYEKL. The CDR3 runs to 15 residues. V was pared by 3 bases and J by 6 bases, with 17 bases between. This CDR3 is CASSHHTPTGSEAFF. The CDR3 nucleotides read TGCGCCAGCAGCCACCATACTCCTACCGGGTCTGAAGCTTTCTTT.

Many counts were recorded for this clonotype. V gene TRBV6-1 combines with J gene TRBJ2-5, with a possible D match to TRBD2 (6 bases). V shed 6 bases and J shed 4 bases, with 9 bases lying between them. CDR1 and CDR2 from the germline V gene are MNHNS and SASEGT. There are 12 residues in the CDR3. The CDR3 loop is CASSGRGETQYF. The CDR3 DNA reads TGTGCCAGCAGCGGGAGAGGAGAGACCCAGTACTTC.

This clonotype was counted ten times or more. The chain couples TRBV30 to TRBJ2-4; D is perhaps TRBD2 (5 bases). This CDR3 spans 18 amino acids. The germline V and J ends were trimmed by 0 bases and 0 bases, with 18 bases remaining between them. The germline CDR1 and CDR2 sequences are GTSNPN and SVGIG (reference sequence). CDR3 loop: CAWSVLPNEGLAKNIQYF. As DNA, the CDR3 is TGTGCCTGGAGTGTACTCCCCAACGAGGGCCTAGCCAAAAACATTCAGTACTTC.

This clonotype was counted ten times or more. This chain links TRBV24-1 with TRBJ1-1; maybe TRBD1 (5 bases). The CDR3 extends over 12 amino acids. The V end was cut by 6 bases, the J end by 1 base, with 5 bases between. Germline CDR1 KGHDR, CDR2 SFDVKD. The CDR3 DNA reads as TGTGCCACCAGTCAGGGGAACACTGAAGCTTTCTTT. Protein: CATSQGNTEAFF.

This clonotype was counted many times. V gene TRBV6-1 combines with J gene TRBJ1-2; D is undetermined. The CDR3 is made up of 13 amino acids. The germline V and J ends were trimmed by 6 bases and 4 bases, with 12 bases remaining between them. Germline CDR1 reads MNHNS; CDR2 reads SASEGT. CDR3 sequence: CASSRDPIYGYTF. Here the CDR3 DNA reads TGTGCCAGCAGCAGAGACCCCATCTATGGCTACACCTTC.